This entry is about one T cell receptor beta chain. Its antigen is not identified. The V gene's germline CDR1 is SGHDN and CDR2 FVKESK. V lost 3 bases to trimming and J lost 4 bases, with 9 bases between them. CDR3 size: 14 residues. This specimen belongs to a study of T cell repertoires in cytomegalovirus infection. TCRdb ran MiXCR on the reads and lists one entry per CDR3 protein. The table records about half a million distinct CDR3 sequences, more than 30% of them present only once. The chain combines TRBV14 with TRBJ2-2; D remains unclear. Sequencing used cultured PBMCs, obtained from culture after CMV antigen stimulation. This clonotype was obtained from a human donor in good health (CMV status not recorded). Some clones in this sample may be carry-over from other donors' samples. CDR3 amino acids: CASSQVRSTGELFF. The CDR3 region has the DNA TGTGCCAGCAGCCAGGTTCGGAGCACCGGGGAGCTGTTTTTT.